These T cell receptor beta chains were read from a single sample in a study of blood T cell repertoires in COVID-19. TCRdb's table, derived via immunoSEQ multiplex PCR, lists solely in-frame clones and lacks some. This sample has about 350,000 clones, with about nine tenths found just once. The material sequenced was peripheral blood. The source of these receptors is a young man with COVID-19, enrolled during active disease. Each CDR3 is given with its conserved first and last residue. The D gene is left open where the match is weak. Clone size is stated in some rows and not others, as once, few, many or a class when expanded.

j_call clone_size v_call d_call cdr3_aa cdr3_nt
TRBJ2-5 - TRBV2 TRBD2 CASTIGTNQETQYF TGTGCCAGCACCATAGGGACTAATCAAGAGACCCAGTACTTC
TRBJ2-1 - TRBV6-2/TRBV6-3 - CASSYTVYNEQFF TGTGCCAGCAGTTACACTGTTTACAATGAGCAGTTCTTC
TRBJ2-7 - TRBV19 TRBD1 CASSIGQGRDEQYF TGTGCCAGTAGTATTGGACAGGGAAGAGACGAGCAGTACTTC
TRBJ1-1 - TRBV27 - CASRIYGQYTEAFF TGTGCCAGCAGGATTTATGGACAGTACACTGAAGCTTTCTTT
TRBJ2-7 - TRBV12-3/TRBV12-4 - CASSLGGVGRQYF TGTGCCAGCAGTTTAGGGGGGGTGGGCCGGCAGTACTTC
TRBJ1-5 - TRBV7-9 - CASSQEGSQPQHF TGTGCCAGCAGCCAGGAGGGAAGTCAGCCCCAGCATTTT
TRBJ1-5 - TRBV27 TRBD1 CASSPQGGLYQPQHF TGTGCCAGCAGTCCACAGGGGGGACTATATCAGCCCCAGCATTTT
TRBJ1-3 once TRBV4-2 - CASSPRLGQSSGNTIYF TGTGCCAGCAGCCCCCGCTTAGGACAGAGCTCTGGAAACACCATATATTTT
TRBJ1-2 few TRBV5-1 - CASSFGQGYGYTF TGCGCCAGCAGCTTTGGGCAGGGGTATGGCTACACCTTC
TRBJ1-3 - TRBV30 - CAWSVQSGNTIYF TGTGCCTGGAGTGTACAGTCTGGAAACACCATATATTTT
TRBJ1-4 - TRBV6-5 - CASARGTTNEKLFF TGTGCCAGCGCACGGGGAACAACTAATGAAAAACTGTTTTTT
TRBJ1-2 few TRBV27 - CASSFQAFTNYGYTF TGTGCCAGCAGTTTCCAGGCGTTCACTAACTATGGCTACACCTTC
TRBJ2-7 - TRBV19 - CASAGGNSYEQYF TGTGCCAGTGCAGGGGGGAACTCCTACGAGCAGTACTTC
TRBJ1-1 - TRBV6-5 TRBD1 CASSLRQGDTEAFF TGTGCCAGCAGTCTGCGACAGGGCGACACTGAAGCTTTCTTT
TRBJ2-3 - TRBV4-1 TRBD2 CASSPGLAGGPTDTQYF TGCGCCAGCAGCCCGGGACTAGCGGGGGGACCGACAGATACGCAGTATTTT
TRBJ1-2 - TRBV6-1 - CASSGGRSGLPRDGYTF TGTGCCAGCAGTGGGGGTCGGAGTGGCTTACCCAGGGATGGCTACACCTTC
TRBJ2-3 - TRBV10-1 - CASSPSARDTQYF TGCGCCAGCTCCCCTTCGGCTAGAGATACGCAGTATTTT